The rows below give T cell receptor beta chains drawn from one sample of a study of T cell responses to AZD1222 COVID-19 vaccine. The protocol was immunoSEQ multiplex PCR, while the TCRdb copy is restricted to in-frame clones and leaves out a portion. Found here are more than 140,000 clones, about nine tenths of them singletons; the top ten hold 2% to 2.5%. Material: peripheral blood, obtained on day 0 of AZD1222 vaccination. These TCRs come from an adult in good health. CDR3s include the opening cysteine and the closing phenylalanine or tryptophan. The order of the fields is D gene, J gene, V gene, clone size, CDR3 protein, CDR3 DNA. D genes are given only for firm matches. Clone size is stated in some rows and not others, as once, few, many or a class when expanded.

- | TRBJ1-1 | TRBV7-3 | - | CASSFDGRGVTEAFF | TGTGCCAGCAGCTTCGACGGTCGCGGGGTCACTGAAGCTTTCTTT
- | TRBJ2-7 | TRBV7-8 | - | CASSSPVNRNSYEQYF | TGTGCCAGCAGCTCGCCAGTAAACCGGAACTCCTACGAGCAGTACTTC
TRBD1 | TRBJ1-5 | TRBV7-9 | - | CASSLTGGTQPQHF | TGTGCCAGCAGCTTAACAGGGGGTACTCAGCCCCAGCATTTT
- | TRBJ2-3 | TRBV6-5 | - | CASSLQGGTDTQYF | TGTGCCAGCAGCCTACAGGGGGGGACAGATACGCAGTATTTT
- | TRBJ1-1 | TRBV27 | - | CASSFIRGGTEAFF | TGTGCCAGCAGTTTCATACGAGGGGGGACTGAAGCTTTCTTT
TRBD1 | TRBJ2-7 | TRBV27 | - | CASSAADRVGYEQYF | TGTGCCAGCAGCGCTGCGGACAGGGTTGGCTACGAGCAGTACTTC
- | TRBJ1-6 | TRBV5-5 | - | CASSFYTDSPLHF | TGTGCCAGCAGCTTTTACACGGATTCACCCCTCCACTTT
- | TRBJ1-3 | TRBV28 | - | CASSLEGFAGNTIYF | TGTGCCAGCAGTTTGGAGGGTTTCGCTGGAAACACCATATATTTT
- | TRBJ1-1 | TRBV3-1/TRBV3-2 | - | CASSQDGRTEAFF | TGTGCCAGCAGCCAAGATGGACGGACTGAAGCTTTCTTT
TRBD1 | TRBJ1-1 | TRBV5-1 | - | CASIFRGHEDTEAFF | TGCGCCAGCATATTCAGGGGGCATGAGGACACTGAAGCTTTCTTT
- | TRBJ1-4 | TRBV21-1 | - | CASILETTNEKLFF | TGTGCCAGCATCTTGGAGACAACTAATGAAAAACTGTTTTTT
TRBD1 | TRBJ2-6 | TRBV19 | - | CASSSGQGMDGANVLTF | TGTGCCAGTAGTAGTGGACAGGGAATGGATGGGGCCAACGTCCTGACTTTC
- | TRBJ1-1 | TRBV6-2/TRBV6-3 | - | CASSQGYGEAFF | TGTGCCAGCAGTCAGGGTTACGGTGAAGCTTTCTTT
- | TRBJ1-1 | TRBV5-1 | - | CASSLEESTEAFF | TGCGCCAGCAGCTTGGAGGAGTCCACTGAAGCTTTCTTT
- | TRBJ1-2 | TRBV4-3 | - | CASSPDRLNYGYTF | TGCGCCAGCAGCCCAGACCGGCTTAACTATGGCTACACCTTC
TRBD1 | TRBJ1-2 | TRBV4-3 | - | CASSQELRGGAVYGYTF | TGCGCCAGCAGCCAAGAGCTCAGAGGGGGCGCCGTCTATGGCTACACCTTC
TRBD2 | TRBJ2-3 | TRBV5-1 | - | CASSFLSSGTPSPITDTQYF | TGCGCCAGCAGCTTCTTATCTAGCGGGACTCCCTCCCCTATCACAGATACGCAGTATTTT
TRBD1 | TRBJ2-1 | TRBV27 | once | CASSLPTGLHYDEQFF | TGTGCCAGCAGTTTACCGACAGGGTTGCACTACGATGAGCAGTTCTTC
- | TRBJ1-4 | TRBV19 | - | CASNPGRREKLFF | TGTGCCAGTAATCCGGGGCGGAGAGAAAAACTGTTTTTT
- | TRBJ2-2 | TRBV4-1 | - | CASSQEQADNTGELFF | TGCGCCAGCAGCCAAGAACAGGCAGACAACACCGGGGAGCTGTTTTTT
- | TRBJ2-1 | TRBV6-4 | few | CASSVSGVDMNEQFF | TGTGCCAGCAGTGTTTCGGGAGTGGATATGAATGAGCAGTTCTTC
- | TRBJ1-1 | TRBV7-9 | - | CASSLMTGQDEAFF | TGTGCCAGCAGCTTAATGACAGGTCAAGATGAAGCTTTCTTT
- | TRBJ1-1 | TRBV20-1 | - | CSARGAMEAFF | TGCAGTGCTAGAGGCGCTATGGAAGCTTTCTTT
- | TRBJ1-1 | TRBV12-3/TRBV12-4 | - | CASTLVGTEAFF | TGTGCCAGCACCTTGGTGGGCACTGAAGCTTTCTTT
- | TRBJ1-2 | TRBV6-1 | - | CASSELGSAIYGYTF | TGTGCCAGCAGTGAACTGGGTTCGGCCATCTATGGCTACACCTTC
- | TRBJ2-3 | TRBV6-1 | - | CASSEFSGGGTQYF | TGTGCCAGCAGTGAATTTTCGGGTGGGGGTACGCAGTATTTT
- | TRBJ1-5 | TRBV6-5 | few | CASTPRLSSNQPQHF | TGTGCCAGCACCCCCCGGTTGAGTAGCAATCAGCCCCAGCATTTT
- | TRBJ2-7 | TRBV21-1 | - | CARGAREQYF | TGTGCCAGAGGGGCCCGGGAGCAGTACTTC
- | TRBJ1-2 | TRBV5-1 | - | CASSLVGDYGYTF | TGCGCCAGCAGCTTGGTAGGGGACTATGGCTACACCTTC
TRBD2 | TRBJ2-3 | TRBV19 | - | CASSIRLAGVVDTQYF | TGTGCCAGTAGTATCCGCCTAGCGGGAGTGGTAGATACGCAGTATTTT